These 21 T cell receptor beta chains came from one sample sequenced in a study of blood T cell repertoires in COVID-19. Generated by immunoSEQ multiplex PCR, the TCRdb table keeps only in-frame clones and is missing some. This table has about 70,000 clones, approximately 86% appearing once. The material sequenced was peripheral blood. These receptors all come from a human donor in a cohort sampled during active COVID-19.

This chain uses TRBV7-9 with TRBJ1-2, with TRBD1 identical over 7 bases. J was trimmed by 4 bases and V by 5 bases; bases with no gene match: 10. The germline gives CDR1 SEHNR, CDR2 FQNEAQ (reference sequence). CDR3 length: 15 residues. As DNA, the CDR3 is TGTGCCAGCAGCGGAGAGGGGGCCTCGGGCTATGGCTACACCTTC. The encoded protein is CASSGEGASGYGYTF.

V gene TRBV3-1 (or the pseudogene TRBV3-2) combines with J gene TRBJ1-5; TRBD1 might be the D (6 bases). CDR3 length: 19 residues. CDR1 and CDR2 (germline): LGHDT, YNNKEL (reference sequence). The V and J ends lost 4 bases and 0 bases respectively, with 22 bases between them. As DNA, the CDR3 is TGTGCCAGCAGCCGAGGACAGAGTCATTCCCTAAATAGCAATCAGCCCCAGCATTTT. Its protein product is CASSRGQSHSLNSNQPQHF.

V and J are TRBV10-3 and TRBJ2-3; 8 bases align to TRBD2. The germline CDR1 and CDR2 sequences are ENHRY and SYGVKD. The CDR3 sequence is 15 residues long. V shed 3 bases and J 0 bases; nucleotides not matched to a gene: 2. CDR3: CAISEGGGSTDTQYF. CDR3 nucleotides: TGTGCCATCAGTGAAGGCGGGGGGAGCACAGATACGCAGTATTTT.

This clone was seen more than once but under ten times. V is TRBV5-1 and J is TRBJ1-5; 10 bases align to TRBD1. The germline V gene encodes CDR1 SGHRS and CDR2 YFSETQ. After removal of 4 bases from V and 2 bases from J, the junction contained 6 bases not matched to a gene. The CDR3 contains 16 residues. The CDR3 nucleotides read TGCGCCAGCAGCCCCACCGGGACAGGGGGCAATCAGCCCCAGCATTTT. This encodes CASSPTGTGGNQPQHF. Drawing the rest from reference TRBV5-1 and TRBJ1-5, the complete variable domain is KAGVTQTPRYLIKTRGQQVTLSCSPISGHRSVSWYQQTPGQGLQFLFEYFSETQRNKGNFPGRFSGRQFSNSRSEMNVSTLELGDSALYLCASSPTGTGGNQPQHFGDGTRLSIL.

The chain employs TRBV5-1 and TRBJ2-6; unclear D gene. The V end was cut by 0 bases, the J end by 0 bases, with 7 bases between. Germline values: CDR1 SGHRS, CDR2 YFSETQ. This CDR3 comprises 16 residues. DNA of the CDR3: TGCGCCAGCAGCTTGGGCGGAAACTCTGGGGCCAACGTCCTGACTTTC. This gives the protein CASSLGGNSGANVLTF. The full variable domain, rest sourced from reference TRBV5-1 and TRBJ2-6, is KAGVTQTPRYLIKTRGQQVTLSCSPISGHRSVSWYQQTPGQGLQFLFEYFSETQRNKGNFPGRFSGRQFSNSRSEMNVSTLELGDSALYLCASSLGGNSGANVLTFGAGSRLTVL.

The chain links TRBV28 to TRBJ1-3; D is possibly TRBD1 (6 bases). The ends were cut back, 6 bases at V and 4 bases at J, with 10 bases in the middle. This CDR3 is built from 13 residues. Looked up from germline, CDR1 is MDHEN and CDR2 is SYDVKM. CDR3 coding DNA: TGTGCCAGCAGAGGACAGACAGGAAACACCATATATTTT. This encodes CASRGQTGNTIYF. Supplemented by reference TRBV28 and TRBJ1-3, the full variable domain reads DVKVTQSSRYLVKRTGEKVFLECVQDMDHENMFWYRQDPGLGLRLIYFSYDVKMKEKGDIPEGYSVSREKKERFSLILESASTNQTSMYLCASRGQTGNTIYFGEGSWLTVV.

This clone was recorded only once. The genes are TRBV2 and TRBJ1-2; 11 bases match TRBD1. Germline values: CDR1 SNHLY, CDR2 FYNNEI. CDR3 size: 18 residues. After removal of 3 bases from V and 8 bases from J, the junction contained 17 bases not matched to a gene. The CDR3 here is CASSDQEGHQGQGGGYTF. The CDR3 DNA reads as TGTGCCAGCAGTGATCAAGAGGGCCACCAGGGACAGGGGGGAGGCTACACCTTC.

This clone was found once. V gene TRBV7-9 combines with J gene TRBJ2-3, with 8 bases fitting TRBD1. The CDR3 runs to 15 residues. Germline V CDR1 and CDR2: SEHNR, FQNEAQ (reference sequence). With V trimmed by 5 bases and J by 2 bases, 6 bases remained unmatched. CDR3 sequence (DNA): TGTGCCAGCAGCCCCAGGGGGCGCGACACAGATACGCAGTATTTT. Residues: CASSPRGRDTDTQYF.

The V gene is TRBV28, the J gene TRBJ2-1; a possible D gene is TRBD1 (6 bases). V was pared by 5 bases and J by 14 bases, with 16 bases between. The CDR3 covers 12 residues. Germline V lookup: CDR1 MDHEN, CDR2 SYDVKM. CDR3 loop: CASSHTDRMEFF. The DNA for the CDR3 is TGTGCCAGCAGTCACACTGACAGGATGGAGTTCTTC.

The rearrangement links TRBV7-9 to TRBJ2-7, with 9 positions matching TRBD1. The V segment lost 7 bases and the J segment 8 bases; nucleotides outside the gene matches: 15. The CDR3 spans 15 residues. Germline CDR1 and CDR2: SEHNR and FQNEAQ (reference sequence). Written as DNA, the CDR3 is TGTGCCAGCACCATCCTTCTCGTGGGGACAGGGCAGCAGTACTTC. It specifies CASTILLVGTGQQYF.

The rearrangement uses TRBV2 and TRBJ2-2; tentative D call: TRBD2 (6 bases). The germline CDR1 and CDR2 sequences are SNHLY and FYNNEI. The CDR3 length is 20 residues. Trimming removed 5 bases from V and 1 base from J, with 26 bases in between. CDR3 nucleotide sequence: TGTGCCAGCAGTCGGCACCCGCCCGGGACTCGCGCGAAGAACACCGGGGAGCTGTTTTTT. As protein: CASSRHPPGTRAKNTGELFF.

This sequence joins TRBV28 and TRBJ2-1; TRBD2 agrees at 8 bases. J gave up 8 bases and V 3 bases, and 12 bases lay outside the gene matches. Germline V gene lookup returns CDR1 MDHEN and CDR2 SYDVKM. CDR3 length: 16 residues. The CDR3 nucleotides read TGTGCCAGCAGTTTTTCCACGGGTCGGGGGGGTGATGAGCAGTTCTTC. Translation gives CASSFSTGRGGDEQFF.

The chain is built from TRBV29-1 and TRBJ2-2, with 10 bases fitting TRBD1. The CDR3 sequence is 18 residues long. Trimming at V came to 0 bases and at J to 2 bases, leaving 9 bases not matched to a gene. Germline V lookup: CDR1 SQVTM, CDR2 ANQGSEA. This CDR3 is CSVEDPRWTGGNTGELFF. In DNA form, the CDR3 reads TGCAGCGTTGAAGATCCCCGTTGGACAGGGGGTAACACCGGGGAGCTGTTTTTT.

The chain links TRBV7-2 to TRBJ1-2; TRBD1 aligns across 7 bases. Germline values: CDR1 SGHTA, CDR2 FQGNSA. J was trimmed by 5 bases and V by 5 bases; bases with no gene match: 5. CDR3 size: 13 residues. CDR3 nucleotide sequence: TGTGCCAGCAGCCCCGGACAGGAGTATGGCTACACCTTC. Encoded protein: CASSPGQEYGYTF.

The chain couples TRBV7-6 to TRBJ2-3; TRBD2 aligns across 9 bases. V shed 4 bases and J 2 bases; nucleotides not matched to a gene: 7. The CDR3 is made up of 16 amino acids. Per germline, CDR1 SGHVS and CDR2 FNYEAQ. The CDR3 protein is CASSYLSSGDTDTQYF. The DNA of the CDR3 is TGTGCCAGCAGCTACCTGTCTAGCGGGGACACAGATACGCAGTATTTT.

The chain employs TRBV5-5 and TRBJ2-5; TRBD2 matches 14 bases. V lost 3 bases, J lost 8 bases, and 6 bases stayed unmatched. There are 15 residues in the CDR3. CDR1 SGHKS and CDR2 YYEKEE come from the germline V gene (reference sequence). In DNA, the CDR3 is TGTGCCAGCAGCTCCGCCGGGACTAGCGGGGGCACCCAGTACTTC. It specifies CASSSAGTSGGTQYF.

The DNA for the CDR3 is TGTGCCAGCACCTCGGGGGGCCAGGGCTCGCCCTCTGGAAACACCATATATTTT. This codes for CASTSGGQGSPSGNTIYF. The rearrangement links TRBV5-4 to TRBJ1-3, with a tentative D call TRBD1 (6 bases). The germline V and J ends were trimmed by 6 bases and 0 bases, with 22 bases remaining between them. CDR1 SGHNT and CDR2 YYREEE come from the germline V gene (reference sequence). The CDR3 totals 18 residues.

The V and J genes are TRBV6-1 and TRBJ1-2, with D perhaps matching TRBD1 (5 bases). The CDR3 loop spans 15 amino acids. V was trimmed by 2 bases and J by 4 bases, leaving 14 bases between them. The germline CDR1 and CDR2 sequences are MNHNS and SASEGT. CDR3 region: CASSESRQGLYGYTF. For the CDR3, the DNA is TGTGCCAGCAGTGAATCTCGGCAGGGACTCTATGGCTACACCTTC.

The rearrangement links TRBV18 to TRBJ2-6; TRBD1 matches 8 bases. Germline-derived CDR1 and CDR2 are KGHSH and LQKENI. Unmatched junction bases numbered 4, after V lost 3 bases and J lost 0 bases. This CDR3 has 17 amino acids. CDR3 DNA: TGTGCCAGCTCACCCGGACAGGGTAACTCTGGGGCCAACGTCCTGACTTTC. Translation gives CASSPGQGNSGANVLTF.

This chain joins TRBV5-1 and TRBJ2-7; D uncertain. The CDR3 is 16 residues long. Germline V lookup: CDR1 SGHRS, CDR2 YFSETQ. Trimming cost V 0 bases and J 1 base, with 14 bases left between them. CDR3 in DNA: TGCGCCAGCAGCTTGGTGAAGCCCGCAGGATCCTACGAGCAGTACTTC. Translated: CASSLVKPAGSYEQYF.

The chain uses TRBV7-2 and TRBJ1-6, with 9 bases fitting TRBD1. Germline V gene sequence: CDR1 SGHTA, CDR2 FQGNSA. The CDR3 spans 14 residues. V shed 5 bases, J shed 10 bases, and the junction held 6 bases outside the gene matches. CDR3 residues: CASSPRTGESPLHF. The CDR3, as DNA: TGTGCCAGCAGCCCAAGGACAGGGGAATCACCCCTCCACTTT.